The 24 T cell receptor beta chains in this list originate from one sample, sequenced in a study of blood T cell repertoires in COVID-19 (dated by TCRdb to 2020 to 2022). Receptor amplification or capture employed the immunoSEQ multiplex PCR assay. TCRdb took over this immuneACCESS table, retaining in-frame rearrangements with V and J assigned. Such tables are incomplete; in checked studies, under half of the missing clones stem from an unresolved V gene, and the remainder is unexplained. The sample records under 350,000 clones, about 89% of which are singletons. Approximately 2.4% of the sample lies in the top ten. Sequencing was done on a sample of PBMCs or T cells enriched from blood (not recorded which). These receptors were collected from a woman younger than 35 who had recovered from COVID-19.

The chain has TRBV7-6 and TRBJ1-5; 7 bases fit TRBD1. The CDR3 length is 15 residues. Germline CDR1 and CDR2: SGHVS and FNYEAQ. The trim removed 2 bases at V and 5 bases at J, leaving 6 bases unmatched. The CDR3 nucleotides read TGTGCCAGCAGCTTACAACAGGGGATGGATCAGCCCCAGCATTTT. The encoded protein is CASSLQQGMDQPQHF.

The chain recombines TRBV19 with TRBJ2-1; the match to TRBD2 covers 9 bases. The CDR3 extends over 15 amino acids. The J segment lost 5 bases and the V segment lost 6 bases, leaving 8 bases of the junction unmatched. Germline CDR1 is LNHDA and CDR2 is SQIVND (reference sequence). As DNA, the CDR3 is TGTGCCAGTAGCAGACTAGCGGTTATAGACAATGAGCAGTTCTTC. It specifies CASSRLAVIDNEQFF.

V usage is TRBV14 and J usage is TRBJ2-7, with D possibly matching TRBD2 (6 bases). V shed 4 bases and J shed 2 bases, with 15 bases lying between them. The length of the CDR3 is 15 residues. Germline V gives CDR1 SGHDN, CDR2 FVKESK. CDR3 protein: CASSRRASVTYEQYF. DNA of the CDR3: TGTGCCAGCAGCCGGCGGGCTAGCGTTACCTACGAGCAGTACTTC. Complete variable domain (other parts from reference TRBV14 and TRBJ2-7): EAGVTQFPSHSVIEKGQTVTLRCDPISGHDNLYWYRRVMGKEIKFLLHFVKESKQDESGMPNNRFLAERTGGTYSTLKVQPAELEDSGVYFCASSRRASVTYEQYFGPGTRLTVT.

The chain uses TRBV4-3 and TRBJ1-6; 7 bases match TRBD1. CDR3 size: 17 residues. The V gene's germline CDR1 is LGHNA and CDR2 YSLEER. V lost 0 bases, J lost 5 bases, and 7 bases stayed unmatched. CDR3 nucleotides: TGCGCCAGCAGCCAAGACCACGGGACAGCTCATAATTCACCCCTCCACTTT. Protein product: CASSQDHGTAHNSPLHF.

V gene TRBV7-9 combines with J gene TRBJ2-3, with 7 nucleotides matching TRBD1. The CDR3 consists of 16 residues. The ends lost 5 bases at V and 0 bases at J; junction bases unmatched: 8. Germline loops: CDR1 SEHNR, CDR2 FQNEAQ (reference sequence). Here the CDR3 DNA reads TGTGCCAGCAGCGCCGGGTGGGGACAGAGCACAGATACGCAGTATTTT. Protein: CASSAGWGQSTDTQYF.

This clone appeared a single time. V and J are TRBV7-2 and TRBJ2-3; tentative D call: TRBD2 (6 bases). In germline, CDR1 is SGHTA, CDR2 FQGNSA. V was trimmed by 5 bases and J by 5 bases, leaving 17 bases between them. The CDR3 contains 15 residues. The CDR3: CASSPRNSGGDTQYF. In DNA, the CDR3 is TGTGCCAGCAGCCCCCGTAATAGCGGTGGAGATACGCAGTATTTT.

This clone was recorded only once. The chain uses TRBV27 and TRBJ2-3; TRBD2 is a possible D gene (6 bases). V lost 5 bases and J lost 5, with 17 bases in between. The CDR3 has 15 residues. The germline gives CDR1 MNHEY, CDR2 SMNVEV (reference sequence). CDR3 nucleotide sequence: TGTGCCAGCAGTCGAACCCGGGAGATCGGAGATACGCAGTATTTT. Its protein is CASSRTREIGDTQYF.

This chain uses TRBV4-1 with TRBJ2-4; TRBD2 matches 10 bases. The V gene's germline CDR1 is MGHRA and CDR2 YSYEKL. V lost 1 base, J lost 7 bases, and 7 bases stayed unmatched. This CDR3 comprises 16 residues. The CDR3 protein is CASSQVLTSGKNIQYF. CDR3 nucleotide sequence: TGCGCCAGCAGCCAAGTGCTAACTAGCGGGAAGAACATTCAGTACTTC.

The V gene is TRBV7-9, the J gene TRBJ2-7; no clear D. This CDR3 comprises 13 residues. Trimming left V 5 bases short and J 6 bases short, with 14 bases between. Germline loops: CDR1 SEHNR, CDR2 FQNEAQ (reference sequence). CDR3 in amino acids: CASSIISHLEQYF. CDR3 bases: TGTGCCAGCAGCATAATCTCACACCTCGAGCAGTACTTC. Variable domain in full (rest from reference TRBV7-9 and TRBJ2-7): DTGVSQNPRHKITKRGQNVTFRCDPISEHNRLYWYRQTLGQGPEFLTYFQNEAQLEKSRLLSDRFSAERPKGSFSTLEIQRTEQGDSAMYLCASSIISHLEQYFGPGTRLTVT.

The rearrangement links TRBV19 to TRBJ2-7; 7 positions agree with TRBD1. The CDR3 totals 13 residues. Germline trimming cut 4 bases from V and 6 bases from J; bases unmatched to any gene: 6. Looked up from germline, CDR1 is LNHDA and CDR2 is SQIVND (reference sequence). CDR3: CASSTQGVGEQYF. CDR3 in DNA: TGTGCCAGTAGTACCCAGGGGGTAGGCGAGCAGTACTTC.

The V gene is TRBV28, the J gene TRBJ2-5; TRBD2 agrees at 13 bases. V shed 6 bases, J shed 3 bases, and the junction held 4 bases outside the gene matches. Germline values: CDR1 MDHEN, CDR2 SYDVKM. The CDR3 consists of 15 residues. CDR3 sequence: CASRPGTSGKETQYF. The CDR3 DNA follows: TGTGCCAGCAGGCCCGGGACTAGCGGGAAAGAGACCCAGTACTTC.

This rearrangement joins TRBV2 to TRBJ2-1; the D gene is possibly TRBD1 (6 bases). V lost 7 bases and J lost 5, with 15 bases in between. Germline CDR1 reads SNHLY; CDR2 reads FYNNEI. The CDR3 totals 14 residues. As DNA, the CDR3 is TGTGCCAGCATTCCGGCCAGGGGCAACAATGAGCAGTTCTTC. As protein: CASIPARGNNEQFF.

The chain uses TRBV2 and TRBJ2-7; 7 bases line up with TRBD1. Trimming took 9 bases from V and 1 from J; bases not matched to a gene: 6. CDR1 is SNHLY, CDR2 FYNNEI, per germline. The CDR3 is 13 residues long. CDR3 coding DNA: TGTGCCAGAGCGACAGGGCCTTCCTACGAGCAGTACTTC. This translates into CARATGPSYEQYF.

The chain has TRBV4-1 and TRBJ2-7, with 9 positions matching TRBD1. Germline V gene data show CDR1 as MGHRA and CDR2 as YSYEKL. The ends lost 4 bases at V and 3 bases at J; junction bases unmatched: 10. The CDR3 extends over 16 amino acids. The CDR3 loop is CASSPSGTGLGYEQYF. CDR3 coding DNA: TGCGCCAGCAGCCCCTCCGGGACAGGGTTGGGCTACGAGCAGTACTTC.

The chain joins TRBV3-1 (or the pseudogene TRBV3-2) to TRBJ2-1; 7 bases are shared with TRBD2. This CDR3 is built from 16 residues. With V trimmed by 2 bases and J by 4 bases, 8 bases remained unmatched. The germline gives CDR1 LGHDT, CDR2 YNNKEL (reference sequence). The CDR3, as DNA: TGTGCCAGCAGCCAAAGCCTGGGGGGGGTATACAATGAGCAGTTCTTC. Protein sequence: CASSQSLGGVYNEQFF.

The chain uses TRBV12-5 and TRBJ2-3; D gene unclear. Trimming took off 7 bases at V and 0 bases at J, with 11 bases between the two ends. The CDR3 runs 14 residues. CDR1 is LGHNT and CDR2 is FRNRAP in the germline V gene. This CDR3 reads CASATASSTDTQYF. CDR3 DNA sequence: TGTGCTAGTGCCACAGCCTCTAGCACAGATACGCAGTATTTT.

The chain is built from TRBV6-5 and TRBJ1-2; the D gene is possibly TRBD1 (5 bases). CDR1 is MNHEY, CDR2 SVGAGI, per germline. Trimming took off 7 bases at V and 4 bases at J, with 16 bases between the two ends. The CDR3 is made up of 14 amino acids. CDR3 protein: CASIPSWTSYGYTF. In DNA, the CDR3 is TGTGCCAGCATCCCAAGTTGGACAAGCTATGGCTACACCTTC.

This chain joins TRBV6-6 and TRBJ2-3; the match to TRBD1 covers 9 bases. From germline, CDR1 is MNHNY and CDR2 SVGAGI (reference sequence). There are 18 residues in the CDR3. The ends lost 5 bases at V and 3 bases at J; junction bases unmatched: 15. In DNA form, the CDR3 reads TGTGCCAGCAGTCGGCCGGGACAGGGATTCAGGGTGACAGATACGCAGTATTTT. Amino acid sequence: CASSRPGQGFRVTDTQYF.

The rearrangement joins TRBV7-8 to TRBJ2-5, with D perhaps matching TRBD2 (6 bases). CDR1 is SGHVS, CDR2 FQNEAQ, per germline. This CDR3 is 20 amino acids long. V dropped 1 base and J dropped 7 bases, with 31 bases sitting between them. CDR3 coding DNA: TGTGCCAGCAGCTTAGTTTGGGTGAAGTCTAGCGCCAATTTTGCTGCGACCCAGTACTTC. Translated: CASSLVWVKSSANFAATQYF. Full variable domain (outside the CDR3, taken from reference TRBV7-8 and TRBJ2-5): GAGVSQSPRYKVAKRGQDVALRCDPISGHVSLFWYQQALGQGPEFLTYFQNEAQLDKSGLPSDRFFAERPEGSVSTLKIQRTQQEDSAVYLCASSLVWVKSSANFAATQYFGPGTRLLVL.

The chain carries TRBV18 and TRBJ1-1; 11 bases fit TRBD1. The germline gives CDR1 KGHSH, CDR2 LQKENI. Unmatched junction bases numbered 4, after V lost 5 bases and J lost 8 bases. The CDR3 totals 13 residues. The CDR3 protein is CASSSGQGVEAFF. In DNA form, the CDR3 reads TGTGCCAGCTCATCGGGACAGGGGGTGGAAGCTTTCTTT.

The chain carries TRBV19 and TRBJ2-2; 7 bases agree with TRBD1. The CDR3 is 15 residues long. The V segment lost 4 bases and the J segment 3 bases; nucleotides outside the gene matches: 5. Looked up from germline, CDR1 is LNHDA and CDR2 is SQIVND (reference sequence). This CDR3 is CASSNDRVDTGELFF. The CDR3 DNA reads as TGTGCCAGTAGTAACGACAGGGTCGACACCGGGGAGCTGTTTTTT.

The table lists this clone with a count of one. This chain connects TRBV19 to TRBJ1-1; 7 nucleotides match TRBD1. V lost 2 bases to trimming and J lost 4 bases; unmatched junction nucleotides: 4. Germline CDR1 is LNHDA and CDR2 is SQIVND (reference sequence). This CDR3 comprises 14 residues. Written as DNA, the CDR3 is TGTGCCAGTAGTATAAAGGGGGCAAGCACTGAAGCTTTCTTT. It is translated as CASSIKGASTEAFF.

This clone was counted once. V and J are TRBV13 and TRBJ2-1, with TRBD2 matching over 8 bases. CDR3 length: 14 residues. Germline V gene data show CDR1 as PRHDT and CDR2 as FYEKMQ (reference sequence). After removal of 6 bases from V and 10 bases from J, the junction contained 11 bases not matched to a gene. As DNA, the CDR3 is TGTGCCAGCAGTCCCCAGGTAGTAGCGGGGGAGCAGTTCTTC. Protein: CASSPQVVAGEQFF.

This CDR3 is CASSFLRTGGGNEQFF. CDR3 in DNA: TGTGCCAGCAGCTTTTTACGGACAGGGGGAGGCAATGAGCAGTTCTTC. The V and J genes are TRBV7-6 and TRBJ2-1, with TRBD1 identical over 10 bases. Germline assignment: CDR1 SGHVS and CDR2 FNYEAQ. The CDR3 runs 16 residues. V shed 3 bases and J 6 bases; nucleotides not matched to a gene: 8.